Following are 3 T cell receptor beta chains from one sample sequenced in a study of cytomegalovirus exposure and HLA in healthy donors. In the PCR, 60 Vbeta and 13 Jbeta primers were used. Repertoires were generated with immunoSEQ multiplex PCR, while TCRdb's copy carries only in-frame clones and drops some. The repertoire holds under 200,000 clones, with 70% to 90% as singletons. The specimen was PBMCs. These receptors all stem from a woman under 40 in good health and CMV-seronegative.

The rearrangement uses TRBV18 and TRBJ2-7; 7 bases are a match to TRBD2. The V gene end was trimmed by 6 bases and the J gene end by 3 bases; junction bases not matched to a gene: 11. CDR3 length: 15 amino acids. The germline V gene encodes CDR1 KGHSH and CDR2 LQKENI. CDR3 residues: CASSPGYGRNYEQYF. CDR3 in DNA: TGTGCCAGCTCGCCAGGGTACGGGAGGAACTACGAGCAGTACTTC.

The rearrangement uses TRBV14 and TRBJ2-1, with 13 positions matching TRBD2. CDR3 length: 15 amino acids. The J segment lost 7 bases and the V segment lost 5 bases, leaving 5 bases of the junction unmatched. In germline, CDR1 is SGHDN, CDR2 FVKESK. The CDR3 DNA follows: TGTGCCAGCAGCAGGACTAGCGGGAGATCGAATGAGCAGTTCTTC. Its translation: CASSRTSGRSNEQFF.

V gene TRBV27 combines with J gene TRBJ2-5; D call uncertain. The DNA end is a closer match to TRBJ2-7, so the J assignment may be wrong. Germline values: CDR1 MNHEY, CDR2 SMNVEV (reference sequence). The CDR3 is 13 residues long. This CDR3 reads CASSFRVPYEQYF. The CDR3 DNA reads as TGTGCCAGCAGTTTTCGGGTCCCCTACGAGCAGTACTTC.